This T cell receptor (beta chain) was recovered during a study of T cell repertoires in cytomegalovirus infection. Looking at the study overall: Peptides in the study included HLA-C-restricted and HLA-B-restricted CMV epitopes. Evidence of both CMV infection and a matching HLA type came from public TCR beta signatures. Regarding the study as a whole: Clonotypes of TCR beta that were HLA-C-restricted and CMV-specific dominated the ex vivo response. Summed frequency of public TCR beta families distinguished CMV carriers with the relevant HLA.

TCRdb reanalysed the reads using MiXCR and keeps one entry per CDR3 protein. The sample lists about 310,000 distinct CDR3 sequences, just under 25% occurring once. Germline V gene lookup returns CDR1 KGHSH and CDR2 LQKENI. This CDR3 has 15 residues. The V segment lost 2 bases and the J segment 2 bases; nucleotides outside the gene matches: 3. Regarding this clonotype: Its antigen is not identified.

The clonotype originates from a human donor in good health (CMV status not recorded). Some clones in this sample may be carry-over from other donors' samples. The chain is built from TRBV18 and TRBJ2-5; 9 positions match TRBD1. The material was cultured PBMCs, obtained from culture after CMV antigen stimulation. This CDR3 is CASSPNDRGQETQYF. CDR3 in DNA: TGTGCCAGCTCACCAAACGACAGGGGGCAAGAGACCCAGTACTTC.